The clone carrying this T cell receptor beta chain was counted ten times or more. Its matching antigen is unknown. The data belong to a study of spatial heterogeneity in lung cancer. General study points: TCRs found ubiquitously expanded in tumor appeared in blood more at resection than at follow-up.

The time point denotes: sample taken at primary tumor resection. Extraction of whole RNA from tumor, nontumor lung or frozen PBMC preceded unsorted sequencing. The donors were 72 patients with non-small cell lung cancer that was early-stage and untreated. TCRdb re-derived calls from the 5' RACE reads in MiXCR, one entry per CDR3 protein. Here the sample spans more than 9,000 distinct CDR3 sequences, around 9.3% being singletons. Germline CDR1 is SGHAT and CDR2 is FQNNGV. Trimming stripped 6 bases from V and 2 bases from J, with 10 bases between. The CDR3 totals 14 residues. V is TRBV11-2 and J is TRBJ2-2; TRBD2 is a possible D gene (6 bases). Sequencing used PBMCs, obtained at surgery. The sequence derives from a male donor with early-stage non-small cell lung cancer. The DNA for the CDR3 is TGTGCCAGCAGATTCACTAGCAACACCGGGGAGCTGTTTTTT. This sequence encodes CASRFTSNTGELFF.